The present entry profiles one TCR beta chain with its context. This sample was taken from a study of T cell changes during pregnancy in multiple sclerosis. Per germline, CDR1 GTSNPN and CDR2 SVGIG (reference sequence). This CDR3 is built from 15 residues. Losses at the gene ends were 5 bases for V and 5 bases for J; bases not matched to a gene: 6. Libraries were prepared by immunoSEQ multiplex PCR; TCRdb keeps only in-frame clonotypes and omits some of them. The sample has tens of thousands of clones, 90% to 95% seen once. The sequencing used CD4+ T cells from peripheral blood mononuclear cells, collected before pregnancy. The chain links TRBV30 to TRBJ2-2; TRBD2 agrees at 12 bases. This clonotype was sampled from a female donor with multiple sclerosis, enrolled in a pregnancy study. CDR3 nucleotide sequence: TGTGCCTGGGAGACTAGCGGGAGAGGGACCGGGGAGCTGTTTTTT. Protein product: CAWETSGRGTGELFF.